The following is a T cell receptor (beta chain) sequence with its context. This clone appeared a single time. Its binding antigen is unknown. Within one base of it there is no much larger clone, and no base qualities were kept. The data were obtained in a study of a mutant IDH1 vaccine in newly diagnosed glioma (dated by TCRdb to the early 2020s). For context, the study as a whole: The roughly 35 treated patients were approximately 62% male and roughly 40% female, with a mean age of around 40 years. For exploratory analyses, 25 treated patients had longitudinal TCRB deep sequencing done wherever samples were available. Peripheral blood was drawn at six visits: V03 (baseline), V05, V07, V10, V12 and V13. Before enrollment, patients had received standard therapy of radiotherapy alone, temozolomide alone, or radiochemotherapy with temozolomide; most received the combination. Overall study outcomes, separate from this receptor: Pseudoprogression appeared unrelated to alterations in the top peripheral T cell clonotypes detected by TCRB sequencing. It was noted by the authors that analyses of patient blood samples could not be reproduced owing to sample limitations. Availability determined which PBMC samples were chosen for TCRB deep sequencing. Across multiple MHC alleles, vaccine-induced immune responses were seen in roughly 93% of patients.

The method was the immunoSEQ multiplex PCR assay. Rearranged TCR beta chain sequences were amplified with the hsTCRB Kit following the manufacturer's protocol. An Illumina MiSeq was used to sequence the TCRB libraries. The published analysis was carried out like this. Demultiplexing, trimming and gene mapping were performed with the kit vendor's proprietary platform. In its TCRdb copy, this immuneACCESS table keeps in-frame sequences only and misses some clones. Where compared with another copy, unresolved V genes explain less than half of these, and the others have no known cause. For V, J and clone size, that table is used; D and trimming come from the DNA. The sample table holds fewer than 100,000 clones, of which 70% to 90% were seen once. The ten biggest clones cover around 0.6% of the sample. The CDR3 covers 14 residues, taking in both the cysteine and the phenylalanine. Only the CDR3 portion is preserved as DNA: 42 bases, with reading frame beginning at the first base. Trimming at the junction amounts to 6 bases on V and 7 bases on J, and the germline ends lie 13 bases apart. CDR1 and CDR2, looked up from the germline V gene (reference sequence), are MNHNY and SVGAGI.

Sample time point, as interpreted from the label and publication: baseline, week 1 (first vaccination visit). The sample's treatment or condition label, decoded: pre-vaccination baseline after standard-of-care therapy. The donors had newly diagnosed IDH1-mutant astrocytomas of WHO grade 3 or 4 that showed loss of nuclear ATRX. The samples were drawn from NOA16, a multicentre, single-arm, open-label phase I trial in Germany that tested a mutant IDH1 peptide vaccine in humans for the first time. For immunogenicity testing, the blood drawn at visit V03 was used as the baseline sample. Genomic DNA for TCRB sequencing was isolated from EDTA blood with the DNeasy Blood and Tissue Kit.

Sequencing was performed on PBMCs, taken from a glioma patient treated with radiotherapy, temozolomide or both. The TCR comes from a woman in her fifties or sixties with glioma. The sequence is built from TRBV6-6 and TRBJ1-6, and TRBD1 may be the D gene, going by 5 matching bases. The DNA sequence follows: TGTGCCAGCAGCTCCTGGGGCGAGAATTCACCCCTCCACTTT. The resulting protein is CASSSWGENSPLHF.